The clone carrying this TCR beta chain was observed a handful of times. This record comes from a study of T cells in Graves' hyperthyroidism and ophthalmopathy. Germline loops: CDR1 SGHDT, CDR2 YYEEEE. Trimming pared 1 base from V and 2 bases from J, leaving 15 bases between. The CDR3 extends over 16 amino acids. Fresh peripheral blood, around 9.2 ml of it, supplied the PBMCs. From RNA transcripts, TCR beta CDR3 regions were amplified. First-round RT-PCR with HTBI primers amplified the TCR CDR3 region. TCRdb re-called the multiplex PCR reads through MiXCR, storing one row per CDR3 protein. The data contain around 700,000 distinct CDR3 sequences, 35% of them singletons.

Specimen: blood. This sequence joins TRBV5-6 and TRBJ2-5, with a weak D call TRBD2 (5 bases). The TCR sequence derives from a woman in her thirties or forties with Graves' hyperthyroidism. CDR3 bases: TGTGCCAGCAGCTTGCAGCCCCAGACGGGGCAAGAGACCCAGTACTTC. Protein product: CASSLQPQTGQETQYF.